The present entry profiles one TCR beta chain with its context. The table lists this clonotype with many counts. Its cognate antigen has yet to be identified. Within one base of it there is no much larger clone, and no base qualities were kept. The entry originates in a study of response to subunit inactivated influenza vaccine (dated by TCRdb to 2016 to 2018). Background for the entire study: Deep quantitative T cell receptor repertoire profiling was used in the study to track responses to a trivalent subunit inactivated influenza vaccine. General conclusions and limits of the study: The authors proposed that each seasonal influenza vaccination may bring in only a limited number of new T cells.

To prepare the library, RT-PCR was applied. The sample was run on an Illumina HiSeq 2500. TCRdb applied fastp at Q25 and MiXCR to the public reads, then kept only in-frame beta chains. Identical CDR3 proteins give one entry, which carries the most common genes and DNA. The sample table shows about 190,000 distinct CDR3 sequences, and over 13% are seen once. The ten largest make up roughly 26% of the sample. The CDR3 starts with the cysteine, ends with the phenylalanine, and has 13 residues. The retained sequence is limited to the CDR3, 39 bases, with the frame set at the first base. The trim is 6 bases for V and 2 bases for J, with a gap of 11 bases between the germline ends. CDR1 LGHDT and CDR2 YNNKEL are derived from the germline V gene (reference sequence).

Sequenced here: CD8+ T cells sorted from PBMCs, sampled 5 days after vaccination. The source is a middle-aged man who received an inactivated influenza vaccine. Donor details come from another sample of the same person, matched by shared clones. Here the chain combines TRBV3-1 and TRBJ2-7, with a weak D call of TRBD1 (6 bases match). The CDR3 here reads CASRPTGTYEQYF. The nucleotides read TGTGCCAGCAGGCCGACAGGCACCTACGAGCAGTACTTC.